The 18 T cell receptor beta chains given below trace back to one sample, sequenced in a study of CD8 T cells in Susac syndrome. The RNA input was about 0.45 to 1 ug, and it was reverse transcribed with random hexamers. TCRdb itself ran the immunoSEQ multiplex PCR reads through MiXCR, one entry per CDR3 protein. The sample has 65,000 to 85,000 distinct CDR3 sequences; approximately 93% are singletons. Source material: CD8+ T cells from PBMCs. Source of these receptors: a human donor with Susac syndrome.

This clonotype showed up just once. V gene TRBV5-4 combines with J gene TRBJ1-1, with TRBD1 matching 10 bases. The germline V gene has CDR1 SGHNT and CDR2 YYREEE (reference sequence). This CDR3 is built from 15 residues. V lost 4 bases to trimming and J lost 11 bases; unmatched junction nucleotides: 14. This CDR3 is CASSRTGTGVLGAFF. DNA of the CDR3: TGTGCCAGCAGCCGTACAGGGACAGGGGTCCTGGGCGCTTTCTTT.

The rearrangement joins TRBV19 to TRBJ2-2; 7 nucleotides line up with TRBD2. The germline V gene has CDR1 LNHDA and CDR2 SQIVND (reference sequence). The CDR3 contains 16 residues. The V and J ends lost 7 bases and 7 bases, in that order; junction bases with no gene match: 15. The CDR3 is CASTIGGRAFFGELFF. The CDR3 DNA follows: TGTGCCAGTACTATCGGAGGGAGGGCCTTCTTCGGGGAGCTGTTTTTT.

The V and J genes are TRBV10-3 and TRBJ2-1, with 11 bases lining up with TRBD2. Germline loops: CDR1 ENHRY, CDR2 SYGVKD. The CDR3 loop spans 15 amino acids. Trimming cost V 5 bases and J 4 bases; bases outside gene matches: 4. The chain's CDR3 is CAISLAGGSYNEQFF. CDR3 bases: TGTGCCATCAGTCTAGCGGGGGGCTCGTACAATGAGCAGTTCTTC.

The chain couples TRBV19 to TRBJ2-1, with TRBD1 as a possible D gene (6 bases). The length of the CDR3 is 14 residues. V lost 3 bases, J lost 5 bases, and 11 bases lay in between. The germline CDR1 and CDR2 sequences are LNHDA and SQIVND (reference sequence). The CDR3, as DNA: TGTGCCAGTAGTATCCAGGGGACCCACAATGAGCAGTTCTTC. This translates into CASSIQGTHNEQFF. Drawing the rest from reference TRBV19 and TRBJ2-1, the complete variable domain is DGGITQSPKYLFRKEGQNVTLSCEQNLNHDAMYWYRQDPGQGLRLIYYSQIVNDFQKGDIAEGYSVSREKKESFPLTVTSAQKNPTAFYLCASSIQGTHNEQFFGPGTRLTVL.

The rearrangement joins TRBV4-2 to TRBJ1-1, with D unresolved. V was shortened by 3 bases and J by 5 bases, with 10 bases between the two germline ends. The germline gives CDR1 LGHNA, CDR2 YNFKEQ. This CDR3 is built from 13 residues. The CDR3 bases are TGTGCCAGCAGCCAGGATGGAGGGACTGAAGCTTTCTTT. This gives the protein CASSQDGGTEAFF.

The V gene is TRBV5-1, the J gene TRBJ1-2; D is perhaps TRBD1 (5 bases). From germline, CDR1 is SGHRS and CDR2 YFSETQ. V lost 1 base, J lost 4 bases, and 11 bases lay in between. The CDR3 has 14 residues. DNA of the CDR3: TGCGCCAGCAGCTTGCAGGGTCTGGGCTATGGCTACACCTTC. Translated: CASSLQGLGYGYTF.

The chain carries TRBV6-5 and TRBJ1-4; D uncertain. The CDR3 has 13 amino acids. Trimming removed 4 bases from V and 7 bases from J, with 10 bases in between. Germline assignment: CDR1 MNHEY and CDR2 SVGAGI. The CDR3 is CASSWTSGEKLFF. CDR3 DNA sequence: TGTGCCAGCAGTTGGACGTCGGGTGAAAAACTGTTTTTT.

This clonotype showed up just a few times. The chain uses TRBV4-1 and TRBJ1-4; the match to TRBD1 covers 8 bases. The CDR3 consists of 16 residues. J gave up 5 bases and V 1 base, and 6 bases lay outside the gene matches. Germline V CDR1 and CDR2: MGHRA, YSYEKL. CDR3 sequence (DNA): TGCGCCAGCAGCCAAGCCCAGACAGGGGCCAATGAAAAACTGTTTTTT. Translated: CASSQAQTGANEKLFF.

The chain employs TRBV28 and TRBJ2-5, with TRBD2 as a possible D gene (5 bases). V lost 3 bases and J 6 bases, leaving 11 bases between the germline ends. Germline V lookup: CDR1 MDHEN, CDR2 SYDVKM. The length of the CDR3 is 13 residues. CDR3 sequence: CASSFSSSQTQYF. CDR3 DNA: TGTGCCAGCAGTTTTTCTAGCAGTCAGACCCAGTACTTC.

This clonotype was counted only a few times. This sequence joins TRBV6-2 or TRBV6-3 and TRBJ2-5; a possible D gene is TRBD1 (5 bases). Germline V gene data show CDR1 as MNHEY and CDR2 as SVGEGT. This CDR3 comprises 11 residues. Trimming left V 6 bases short and J 4 bases short, with 6 bases between. CDR3 coding DNA: TGTGCCAGCAGCCAGGGAGAGACCCAGTACTTC. It yields the protein CASSQGETQYF.

This chain links TRBV11-2 with TRBJ2-1, with unresolved D. Per the germline V gene, CDR1 is SGHAT and CDR2 is FQNNGV. The CDR3 contains 14 residues. V lost 4 bases and J 9 bases, leaving 16 bases between the germline ends. The CDR3 is CASSSMGGSGEQFF. The CDR3 nucleotides are TGTGCCAGCAGCTCGATGGGTGGGTCTGGTGAGCAGTTCTTC. The full variable domain, its missing parts supplied by reference TRBV11-2 and TRBJ2-1, is EAGVAQSPRYKIIEKRQSVAFWCNPISGHATLYWYQQILGQGPKLLIQFQNNGVVDDSQLPKDRFSAERLKGVDSTLKIQPAKLEDSAVYLCASSSMGGSGEQFFGPGTRLTVL.

The chain recombines TRBV5-5 with TRBJ2-7; D perhaps matches TRBD2 (6 bases). Trimming removed 2 bases from V and 5 bases from J, with 17 bases in between. Germline V lookup: CDR1 SGHKS, CDR2 YYEKEE (reference sequence). This CDR3 is 15 amino acids long. The CDR3 sequence is CASSLYGREDDEQYF. The CDR3 region has the DNA TGTGCCAGCAGCTTATACGGTAGGGAGGACGACGAGCAGTACTTC.

The table lists this clonotype with a count of one. The chain links TRBV6-6 to TRBJ1-1; tentatively, D is TRBD1 (6 bases). V was trimmed by 0 bases and J by 2 bases, leaving 10 bases between them. Germline V gives CDR1 MNHNY, CDR2 SVGAGI (reference sequence). The CDR3 length is 15 residues. The CDR3 here is CASSYSATGNTEAFF. The DNA for the CDR3 is TGTGCCAGCAGTTACTCTGCGACAGGAAACACTGAAGCTTTCTTT.

The rearrangement joins TRBV12-3 or TRBV12-4 to TRBJ1-1; TRBD1 might be the D (5 bases). Trimming pared 5 bases from V and 5 bases from J, leaving 12 bases between. CDR3 length: 13 amino acids. DNA for the CDR3: TGTGCCAGCAGTCCGGGGGAGGGAACTGAAGCTTTCTTT. It yields the protein CASSPGEGTEAFF.

The chain couples TRBV20-1 to TRBJ2-3; D gene ambiguous. The CDR3 is 13 residues long. The V end was cut by 2 bases, the J end by 0 bases, with 6 bases between. Germline values: CDR1 DFQATT, CDR2 SNEGSKA (reference sequence). The CDR3 region is CSARRDSTDTQYF. The CDR3 nucleotides are TGCAGTGCTAGAAGGGATAGCACAGATACGCAGTATTTT.

Comment on this clonotype: Germline and junction disagree at one end, which may indicate a read error. The chain joins TRBV5-1 to TRBJ1-4; 7 nucleotides align to TRBD1. Germline loops: CDR1 SGHRS, CDR2 YFSETQ. The CDR3 covers 16 residues. The CDR3 DNA follows: TGCGCCAGCAGCTGGGGGGAGATTACAGGGGCCGGAAAACTGCTTTTT. It codes for CASSWGEITGAGKLLF.

This clonotype was recorded only once. The genes are TRBV12-3 or TRBV12-4 and TRBJ2-4; a possible D gene is TRBD1 (5 bases). Trimming shortened V by 3 bases and J by 2 bases, and 17 bases separated the two germline ends. The CDR3 runs 17 residues. CDR3 loop: CASSFFPRQISKNIQYF. DNA of the CDR3: TGTGCCAGCAGTTTTTTCCCTAGACAGATTTCCAAAAACATTCAGTACTTC.

The count of this clonotype is one. Here the CDR3 DNA reads TGTGCCAGCAGCCCATTTCTTTATACAGCTCAAGAGACCCAGTACTTC. This sequence encodes CASSPFLYTAQETQYF. The J gene is TRBJ2-5, the V gene TRBV5-6; D is uncertain. This CDR3 has 16 amino acids. CDR1 SGHDT and CDR2 YYEEEE come from the germline V gene. V shed 4 bases and J shed 2 bases, with 18 bases lying between them.